This paragraph reports one T cell receptor (beta chain). This clonotype occurred many times. Its binding antigen is unknown. Base-call qualities are not available, and no considerably larger clone is one nucleotide away. The record originates from a study of read filtering for tumor transcriptome and immune sequencing (TCRdb year 2020). Turning to the overall study: The cohort had fewer than 20 male and 15 or so female patients with a mean age of around 70 years, ranging from about 45 to 90. Per sample, about 3.5 to 11 million TCR-region mapped reads were obtained with IR-seq, compared with only 85 to 1273 with RNA-seq. By revised international staging, roughly 8 patients were R-ISS I, some 17 were R-ISS II and roughly 7 were R-ISS III. After DNase treatment, whole-transcriptome libraries were prepared with the TruSeq RNA Access Library Prep Kit. A main aim was a read-filtering strategy for immune repertoire data, specifically whether clonotypes supported by a single read should be removed. Using the same bone marrow samples, the study compared TCR repertoires obtained by targeted immune repertoire sequencing with those obtained by bulk whole-transcriptome sequencing.

The V and J ends are trimmed by 1 base and 0 bases, leaving 10 bases between them. The CDR3 sequence holds 15 residues, the cysteine and phenylalanine included. CDR3 DNA only is kept here, 45 bases in frame from base 1. The germline V gene provides CDR1 SNHLY and CDR2 FYNNEI. TCR libraries were constructed from roughly 380 ng RNA using the Immunoverse kit, and molecular barcoded adaptors covering alpha/delta and beta/gamma chains were employed. TCR library preparation used the same RNA that went into transcriptome sequencing. TCR libraries were sequenced on an Illumina HiSeq 4000 with 2 x 150 cycles. The authors processed their data as follows. TCR reads were aligned to human V, D, J and C references and assembled into CDR3 clonotypes with MiXCR, including quality filtering and error correction. The tcR package in R was used for analysis of clonotype counts and gene usage diversity. For inspection of raw mapping reads, RNA-seq reads were mapped by STAR aligner version 2.5.3a onto GRCh37 of the human genome. To test how sequencing depth affects detected clonotypes, IR-seq fastq files were randomly downsampled with Seqtk 1.3. The public reads were run again by TCRdb, first through fastp at Q25 and then through MiXCR, and only productive beta chains were kept. Rows matching on CDR3 protein sequence are summarized as one entry with the most common DNA and genes. What appears here as the V and J calls and clone size reflects TCRdb's work, not the paper's. For this sample the table gives 100,000 to 150,000 distinct CDR3 sequences, of which over 10% were detected only once. Of the sample, roughly 11% is held by the ten largest clones.

Every patient had bone marrow sampled at the time of active disease. Ficoll-Hypaque density gradient centrifugation was used to isolate bone marrow mononuclear cells. Myeloma plasma cells were removed and CD138-negative cells were obtained by negative selection following labeling with CD138 magnetic microbeads on a MACS separator. Flow cytometry with CD138 antibodies on an Attune NxT was used to check how pure the isolated cells were. TRIzol reagent was used to extract total RNA, and a NanoDrop spectrophotometer was used to quantify the extracted RNA. For each patient, paired RNA-seq and IR-seq were run on the CD138-negative bone marrow sample from that patient. The research as a whole found: Rather than purified T cells, the sorted CD138-negative fraction was a mixed bone marrow immune population. When single-read clonotypes were removed, the proportions of shared clonotypes in IR-seq and RNA-seq correlated more strongly. IR-seq captured clonotypes at much higher depth and more reliably than RNA-seq, and smaller IR-seq throughput sufficed to identify most shared clonotypes. In IR-seq, single-read clonotypes were roughly 86% of clonotypes but 3% to 4% of total reads; in RNA-seq they were roughly 73% of clonotypes and less than 45% of reads.

The receptor's source is a donor over 35 with multiple myeloma. Sequenced: a population of CD138-negative cells sorted from bone marrow. The sample's cell subset or site label, decoded: bone marrow mononuclear cells depleted of CD138+ plasma/myeloma cells by negative magnetic selection. This chain is built from TRBV2 and TRBJ2-7, with the D gene call left open. Read as DNA, the sequence is TGTGCCAGCAGTGAAGAGTTGGCTAGCTCCTACGAGCAGTACTTC. Translated, it gives CASSEELASSYEQYF.